This entry describes one T cell receptor beta chain. Its antigen is unknown. The CDR3 has 12 residues. Germline V gene sequence: CDR1 SEHNR, CDR2 FQNEAQ (reference sequence). V was clipped by 8 bases and J by 7 bases, with 14 bases between them. The source of the sample is a study of shared clonotypes between healthy human individuals. Broader study findings: Incomplete sequencing of sorted subsets was indicated by rarefaction despite large depth.

CD45RA-negative memory and CD45RA+ naive subsets were split from the CD4+ cells. Evenly divided among several immunoSEQ plates was the genomic DNA of each subset. Repertoires were generated with immunoSEQ multiplex PCR, while TCRdb's copy carries only in-frame clones and drops some. This sample yields about 1.1 million clones, of which approximately 80% are seen a single time; approximately 0.9% belongs to the top ten. This chain connects TRBV7-9 to TRBJ1-1; D unclear. Sequencing was carried out using memory CD4+ T cells from PBMCs. Subset here: CD45RA-negative fraction. The TCR sequence derives from a man aged 18 to 30 in good health. Some clones in this sample may be carry-over from other donors' samples. Here the CDR3 DNA reads TGTGCCAGCCGCTCGGACGGACTTGAAGCTTTCTTT. Translated, it gives CASRSDGLEAFF. The full variable domain, in which reference TRBV7-9 and TRBJ1-1 provide the parts outside the CDR3, is DTGVSQNPRHKITKRGQNVTFRCDPISEHNRLYWYRQTLGQGPEFLTYFQNEAQLEKSRLLSDRFSAERPKGSFSTLEIQRTEQGDSAMYLCASRSDGLEAFFGQGTRLTVV.